The T cell receptor (beta chain) described here comes from a study of blood T cells in healthy people across ages. Study overall: Template switching caught about one barcoded beta molecule for each two T cells. Overall study results and limits: Long-lived donors exceeded aged donors in naive CD4+ cells and diversity. What prevented conclusive comparison of naive and antigen-experienced cells was that PBMCs were unsorted. Older individuals had lower TCR beta diversity per million T cells (the decline was roughly linear).

Regarding this clonotype: Its cognate antigen is unknown.

Trimming left V 5 bases short and J 3 bases short, with 8 bases between. The CDR3 length is 12 residues. Germline CDR1 and CDR2: MNHNY and SVGAGI (reference sequence). The authors ran a second PCR of 7 to 11 cycles using a sample-barcoded 5' primer and a J-beta primer mix. TCRdb reprocessed the 5' RACE reads with MiXCR, giving one entry per CDR3 protein. This table holds about 1.5 million distinct CDR3 sequences, approximately 42% found once. This chain links TRBV6-6 with TRBJ2-7, with D hard to call. This TCR came from a woman aged 18-29 years in good health. The sequencing sample was made of blood. Written as DNA, the CDR3 is TGTGCCAGCAGTCCGACTTACTACGAGCAGTACTTC. As protein: CASSPTYYEQYF.